Presented here are 19 T cell receptor beta chains from one specimen sequenced in a study of T cell responses to AZD1222 COVID-19 vaccine. Here immunoSEQ multiplex PCR was the method, and the copy in TCRdb shows in-frame clones only, minus some. The table lists fewer than 150,000 clones, 88% of them singletons, with 7.5% to 8% in the top ten. The specimen comprised peripheral blood, sampled on day 0 of AZD1222 vaccination. The receptors derive from an adult in good health.

The gene calls are TRBV3-1 (or the pseudogene TRBV3-2) and TRBJ2-5; TRBD2 might be the D (6 bases). The CDR3 has 16 residues. Germline lookup yields CDR1 LGHDT and CDR2 YNNKEL (reference sequence). The V and J ends lost 4 bases and 2 bases respectively, with 17 bases between them. Here the CDR3 DNA reads TGTGCCAGCAGCCTACCGGCTCTGACTAGGCAAGAGACCCAGTACTTC. Residues: CASSLPALTRQETQYF.

The chain has TRBV28 and TRBJ1-2, with 11 nucleotides matching TRBD1. Trimming removed 10 bases from V and 5 bases from J; junction bases left unmatched: 6. CDR3 length: 13 amino acids. Germline loops: CDR1 MDHEN, CDR2 SYDVKM. The CDR3 region has the DNA TGTGCCACCCCCGGGACAGGGGGGTATGGCTACACCTTC. Translated: CATPGTGGYGYTF.

This clone was counted only a few times. The chain is built from TRBV6-5 and TRBJ2-2; the D is unclear. Looked up from germline, CDR1 is MNHEY and CDR2 is SVGAGI. CDR3 length: 15 amino acids. Trimming removed 7 bases at V and 1 base at J, with 13 bases between. The CDR3 region has the DNA TGTGCCAGCACTACCCGAGGTGGGAACACCGGGGAGCTGTTTTTT. Amino acid sequence: CASTTRGGNTGELFF.

The gene calls are TRBV27 and TRBJ2-7; 14 bases agree with TRBD2. Germline V gene sequence: CDR1 MNHEY, CDR2 SMNVEV (reference sequence). The CDR3 has 16 amino acids. Unmatched junction bases numbered 6, after V lost 5 bases and J lost 3 bases. This CDR3 is CASSALGTSGSYEQYF. The CDR3 DNA reads as TGTGCCAGCAGTGCCCTTGGGACTAGCGGGAGCTACGAGCAGTACTTC.

This rearrangement joins TRBV6-1 to TRBJ1-5, with 11 positions matching TRBD1. The CDR3 has 16 amino acids. V dropped 3 bases and J dropped 2; count of bases not matched to a gene: 3. The germline V gene has CDR1 MNHNS and CDR2 SASEGT. CDR3 protein: CASSDPGQGGNQPQHF. CDR3 nucleotide sequence: TGTGCCAGCAGTGACCCGGGACAGGGGGGCAATCAGCCCCAGCATTTT.

This sequence joins TRBV7-8 and TRBJ1-2; TRBD1 is a possible D gene (5 bases). V gave up 4 bases and J gave up 2 bases, with 14 bases separating them. The germline gives CDR1 SGHVS, CDR2 FQNEAQ. CDR3 length: 15 amino acids. CDR3: CASSSRQKPNYGYTF. CDR3 coding DNA: TGTGCCAGCAGCTCGCGACAGAAGCCCAACTATGGCTACACCTTC.

This clone was counted once. The CDR3 DNA reads as TGTGCCAGCAGCTTCGGGACAGTAAATAATTCACCCCTCCACTTT. Its protein product is CASSFGTVNNSPLHF. The V call is TRBV7-8, the J call TRBJ1-6; 7 bases map to TRBD1. Germline V gene sequence: CDR1 SGHVS, CDR2 FQNEAQ. The CDR3 consists of 15 residues. V was pared by 3 bases and J by 5 bases, with 4 bases of the junction left unmatched.

V is TRBV6-6 and J is TRBJ1-5; 7 bases agree with TRBD1. V lost 11 bases and J lost 0; bases outside the gene matches: 4. This CDR3 has 13 amino acids. Per the germline V gene, CDR1 is MNHNY and CDR2 is SVGAGI (reference sequence). The CDR3: CAGGTASNQPQHF. In DNA form, the CDR3 reads TGTGCCGGTGGGACAGCTAGCAATCAGCCCCAGCATTTT.

The chain joins TRBV27 to TRBJ2-5, with D hard to call. Trimming removed 3 bases at V and 6 bases at J, with 20 bases between. CDR1 and CDR2 from the germline V gene are MNHEY and SMNVEV (reference sequence). This CDR3 is 16 amino acids long. CDR3 DNA: TGTGCCAGCAGTTTTAAACCCGGGCAGCCCGTAAAGACCCAGTACTTC. It codes for CASSFKPGQPVKTQYF.

The rearrangement joins TRBV25-1 to TRBJ1-6; tentatively, D is TRBD1 (5 bases). This CDR3 is built from 13 residues. Germline V CDR1 and CDR2: MGHDK, SYGVNS. The V end lost 1 base, the J end lost 10 bases, and 8 bases lay between the germline ends. The CDR3 spells CASSEWGGSPLHF. The CDR3 DNA follows: TGTGCCAGCAGTGAATGGGGCGGATCACCCCTCCACTTT.

This clone came up once. This sequence joins TRBV18 and TRBJ1-1; no reliable D call. In germline, CDR1 is KGHSH, CDR2 LQKENI. V was clipped by 3 bases and J by 0 bases, with 8 bases between them. The CDR3 is 14 residues long. The CDR3 sequence is CASSPLGMNTEAFF. CDR3 DNA: TGTGCCAGCTCACCTCTCGGCATGAACACTGAAGCTTTCTTT.

On this clone itself: The identical CDR3 is also encoded by other nucleotide sequences in the sample. V is TRBV28 and J is TRBJ1-2, with a weak D call TRBD1 (6 bases). The CDR3 covers 14 residues. CDR1 MDHEN and CDR2 SYDVKM come from the germline V gene. V lost 2 bases and J 1 base, leaving 8 bases between the germline ends. The chain's CDR3 is CASSLEQGNYGYTF. DNA of the CDR3: TGTGCCAGCAGTTTAGAACAGGGTAACTATGGCTACACCTTC.

V is TRBV3-1 (or the pseudogene TRBV3-2) and J is TRBJ2-7; TRBD1 matches 10 bases. The V gene end was trimmed by 6 bases and the J gene end by 7 bases; junction bases not matched to a gene: 0. The germline V gene encodes CDR1 LGHDT and CDR2 YNNKEL (reference sequence). CDR3 length: 11 residues. The CDR3 region is CASRGQGEQYF. DNA for the CDR3: TGTGCCAGCAGGGGACAGGGGGAGCAGTACTTC.

This sequence joins TRBV6-1 and TRBJ1-1; D gene unclear. Trimming shortened V by 1 base and J by 0 bases, and 15 bases separated the two germline ends. The CDR3 covers 17 residues. Germline V gene data show CDR1 as MNHNS and CDR2 as SASEGT. The CDR3 DNA reads TGTGCCAGCAGTGAAGATTTTGGGCGGACCATGAACACTGAAGCTTTCTTT. Its translation: CASSEDFGRTMNTEAFF.

V usage is TRBV5-4 and J usage is TRBJ1-1, with D unclear. Germline V lookup: CDR1 SGHNT, CDR2 YYREEE (reference sequence). This CDR3 comprises 18 residues. The germline V and J ends were trimmed by 2 bases and 3 bases, with 23 bases remaining between them. CDR3: CASSFGARMASADTEAFF. CDR3 nucleotides: TGTGCCAGCAGCTTTGGCGCCCGGATGGCGAGTGCGGACACTGAAGCTTTCTTT. The variable domain in full, with the rest retrieved from reference TRBV5-4 and TRBJ1-1, is ETGVTQSPTHLIKTRGQQVTLRCSSQSGHNTVSWYQQALGQGPQFIFQYYREEENGRGNFPPRFSGLQFPNYSSELNVNALELDDSALYLCASSFGARMASADTEAFFGQGTRLTVV.

The chain links TRBV28 to TRBJ1-5, with D maybe TRBD1 (6 bases). Germline CDR1 is MDHEN and CDR2 is SYDVKM. Deletions cut 6 bases from V and 2 bases from J, with 8 bases between. The CDR3 is 13 amino acids. The CDR3, as DNA: TGTGCCAGCAGCGCAGGGGGCAATCAGCCCCAGCATTTT. It yields the protein CASSAGGNQPQHF.

This clone was recorded once. The chain recombines TRBV5-5 with TRBJ1-3; no clear D. The CDR3 contains 15 residues. Per the germline V gene, CDR1 is SGHKS and CDR2 is YYEKEE (reference sequence). V was trimmed by 4 bases and J by 0 bases, leaving 11 bases between them. CDR3 sequence reads: CASSVLVSSGNTIYF. DNA of the CDR3: TGTGCCAGCAGCGTACTAGTGAGCTCTGGAAACACCATATATTTT.

The chain is built from TRBV4-1 and TRBJ2-7; D possibly matches TRBD1 or TRBD2 (5 bases each). V was clipped by 5 bases and J by 3 bases, with 17 bases between them. CDR1 is MGHRA and CDR2 is YSYEKL in the germline V gene. CDR3 length: 15 amino acids. The CDR3 loop reads CASSSGTVLIYEQYF. CDR3 coding DNA: TGCGCCAGCAGCTCGGGGACCGTTCTAATCTACGAGCAGTACTTC.

The CDR3 coding sequence is TGTGCCAGCACCAGGGACGGGTTGAACTATGGCTACACCTTC. This gives the protein CASTRDGLNYGYTF. The chain links TRBV2 to TRBJ1-2, with TRBD1 as a possible D gene (5 bases). V was trimmed by 7 bases and J by 2 bases, leaving 14 bases between them. Looked up from germline, CDR1 is SNHLY and CDR2 is FYNNEI. The CDR3 is 14 residues long.